The subject of this entry is one T cell receptor (beta chain). This entry comes from a study of blood T cell repertoires in COVID-19. About the study: Samples of COVID-19 (acute and convalescent) were obtained from the United States, Italy and Spain.

In the source study's methods: Reference gene primers were amplified, and this amplification served to estimate nucleated cell counts. The table came from immunoSEQ multiplex PCR; TCRdb's copy has only in-frame clones and leaves some out. The V and J calls and clone size come from that table; D and trimming were worked out from the DNA. Of some 270,000 clones in the sample, approximately 86% were seen once. This CDR3 region has 15 residues. Per the germline V gene, CDR1 is SGHAT and CDR2 is FQDESV (reference sequence). Trimming cost V 0 bases and J 2 bases; bases outside gene matches: 4. The origin of this receptor is a woman aged 55-70 years who had recovered from COVID-19. This chain joins TRBV11-1 and TRBJ2-7, with TRBD1 matching over 7 bases. Sample: peripheral blood. The CDR3 DNA reads TGTGCCAGCAGCTTAGCACAGGGGCAGGCCTACGAGCAGTACTTC. It specifies CASSLAQGQAYEQYF. Complete variable domain (other parts from reference TRBV11-1 and TRBJ2-7): EAEVAQSPRYKITEKSQAVAFWCDPISGHATLYWYRQILGQGPELLVQFQDESVVDDSQLPKDRFSAERLKGVDSTLKIQPAELGDSAMYLCASSLAQGQAYEQYFGPGTRLTVT.